The 28 T cell receptor beta chains in this list originate from one sample, sequenced in a study of T cells in tuberculosis. Here immunoSEQ multiplex PCR was the method, and the copy in TCRdb shows in-frame clones only, minus some. The sample has some 30,000 clones, about 90% seen once. Time point of the sample: new active TB diagnosis, blood taken before or within 7 days of starting treatment. The sequenced sample was PBMCs, obtained at tuberculosis diagnosis. The receptors stem from an adult with tuberculosis.

The chain recombines TRBV6-5 with TRBJ2-1; a weak D match, TRBD1 (5 bases). This CDR3 is built from 15 residues. The V end was cut by 6 bases, the J end by 4 bases, with 16 bases between. Germline CDR1 reads MNHEY; CDR2 reads SVGAGI. The CDR3 spells CASRDNFRDYNEQFF. CDR3 coding DNA: TGTGCCAGCAGGGATAACTTCAGGGATTACAATGAGCAGTTCTTC.

The rearrangement links TRBV4-3 to TRBJ1-4; tentative D call: TRBD1 (6 bases). This CDR3 has 16 amino acids. The V end lost 0 bases, the J end lost 6 bases, and 14 bases lay between the germline ends. Germline V lookup: CDR1 LGHNA, CDR2 YSLEER. The CDR3 nucleotides are TGCGCCAGCAGCCAAGAGGGGGGGGCGCAGGATGAAAAACTGTTTTTT. As protein: CASSQEGGAQDEKLFF.

The chain uses TRBV5-5 and TRBJ1-1; D gene unclear. In germline, CDR1 is SGHKS, CDR2 YYEKEE (reference sequence). The CDR3 has 13 amino acids. V was cut by 4 bases and J by 0 bases, with 7 bases left in between. CDR3 bases: TGTGCCAGCAGCCCCCACATGAACACTGAAGCTTTCTTT. This sequence encodes CASSPHMNTEAFF. Looking up the rest from reference TRBV5-5 and TRBJ1-1 gives the full variable domain: DAGVTQSPTHLIKTRGQQVTLRCSPISGHKSVSWYQQVLGQGPQFIFQYYEKEERGRGNFPDRFSARQFPNYSSELNVNALLLGDSALYLCASSPHMNTEAFFGQGTRLTVV.

The chain recombines TRBV4-1 with TRBJ2-6, with D possibly TRBD1 on 5 matching bases. Trimming shortened V by 4 bases and J by 1 base, and 11 bases separated the two germline ends. The V gene's germline CDR1 is MGHRA and CDR2 YSYEKL. This CDR3 region has 16 residues. CDR3 loop: CASSLYGASGANVLTF. The CDR3 DNA reads TGCGCCAGCAGCCTCTATGGGGCGTCTGGGGCCAACGTCCTGACTTTC.

This clone was found once. The chain joins TRBV19 to TRBJ2-2; TRBD1 matches at 7 bases. The CDR3 runs 18 residues. Germline lookup yields CDR1 LNHDA and CDR2 SQIVND (reference sequence). V shed 4 bases, J shed 1 base, and the junction held 12 bases outside the gene matches. The CDR3 reads CASSTPDRTRLNTGELFF. The CDR3 nucleotides are TGTGCCAGTAGTACCCCGGACAGGACCAGATTGAACACCGGGGAGCTGTTTTTT.

This clone was found once. The chain recombines TRBV7-9 with TRBJ1-2; TRBD1 matches at 8 bases. CDR1 is SEHNR, CDR2 FQNEAQ, per germline (reference sequence). Losses at the gene ends were 3 bases for V and 2 bases for J; bases not matched to a gene: 5. CDR3 size: 15 residues. CDR3 coding DNA: TGTGCCAGCAGCTTGGATGGGGACAGGAACTATGGCTACACCTTC. Translating it yields CASSLDGDRNYGYTF.

The chain has TRBV30 and TRBJ2-2, with a tentative D call TRBD1 (5 bases). Germline lookup yields CDR1 GTSNPN and CDR2 SVGIG (reference sequence). This CDR3 comprises 13 residues. Trimming removed 0 bases at V and 8 bases at J, with 10 bases between. DNA for the CDR3: TGTGCCTGGAGTGTAGGGTACAGGGGGGAGCTGTTTTTT. Translated: CAWSVGYRGELFF.

The chain combines TRBV4-3 with TRBJ1-1; a weak D match, TRBD1 (5 bases). The ends were cut back, 0 bases at V and 8 bases at J, with 16 bases in the middle. CDR1 and CDR2 (germline): LGHNA, YSLEER. The CDR3 is 15 residues long. CDR3 coding DNA: TGCGCCAGCAGCCAAGATCAGGGAGGGCCGACCGAAGCTTTCTTT. As protein: CASSQDQGGPTEAFF.

The rearrangement links TRBV7-8 to TRBJ2-4; 7 bases align to TRBD2. Germline-derived CDR1 and CDR2 are SGHVS and FQNEAQ. This CDR3 has 16 amino acids. J lost 7 bases, V lost 4 bases, and 13 bases had no gene match. The CDR3 spells CASSSSFGGRGNIQYF. The CDR3 DNA reads as TGTGCCAGCAGCTCTAGCTTTGGCGGGAGAGGCAACATTCAGTACTTC.

The chain links TRBV4-1 to TRBJ2-3; 9 nucleotides align to TRBD2. J gave up 4 bases and V 2 bases, and 4 bases lay outside the gene matches. This CDR3 region has 15 residues. Germline V gives CDR1 MGHRA, CDR2 YSYEKL. CDR3 loop: CASSQIAGEADTQYF. In DNA, the CDR3 is TGCGCCAGCAGCCAAATAGCGGGAGAAGCAGATACGCAGTATTTT.

V is TRBV5-1 and J is TRBJ2-3; 9 bases are a match to TRBD2. With V trimmed by 3 bases and J by 1 base, 6 bases remained unmatched. Looked up from germline, CDR1 is SGHRS and CDR2 is YFSETQ. The CDR3 contains 16 residues. DNA of the CDR3: TGCGCCAGCAGCTCGACCAAGCGGGGGGGCACAGATACGCAGTATTTT. Amino acid sequence: CASSSTKRGGTDTQYF. The whole variable domain, filled in from reference TRBV5-1 and TRBJ2-3, reads KAGVTQTPRYLIKTRGQQVTLSCSPISGHRSVSWYQQTPGQGLQFLFEYFSETQRNKGNFPGRFSGRQFSNSRSEMNVSTLELGDSALYLCASSSTKRGGTDTQYFGPGTRLTVL.

Judged by abundance, this clone is medium-sized (0.01 to 0.1%). Different DNA sequences within this sample yield the same CDR3. This rearrangement joins TRBV5-1 to TRBJ1-1, with D uncertain. The CDR3 covers 13 residues. The germline V gene encodes CDR1 SGHRS and CDR2 YFSETQ. V gave up 2 bases and J gave up 1 base, with 6 bases separating them. CDR3 DNA sequence: TGCGCCAGCAGCTTCAGAGGGAACACTGAAGCTTTCTTT. It codes for CASSFRGNTEAFF.

The genes are TRBV6-1 and TRBJ2-4; 10 bases line up with TRBD1. The trim removed 4 bases at V and 9 bases at J, leaving 6 bases unmatched. This CDR3 region has 14 residues. Germline loops: CDR1 MNHNS, CDR2 SASEGT. The CDR3 region is CASSGWGQGSIQYF. DNA of the CDR3: TGTGCCAGCAGTGGTTGGGGACAGGGGAGCATTCAGTACTTC.

The V and J genes are TRBV4-3 and TRBJ2-5; 7 bases map to TRBD1. With V trimmed by 0 bases and J by 2 bases, 3 bases remained unmatched. Germline-derived CDR1 and CDR2 are LGHNA and YSLEER. The CDR3 has 15 amino acids. DNA of the CDR3: TGCGCCAGCAGCCAAGAGGGCAGGGGGCAAGAGACCCAGTACTTC. It specifies CASSQEGRGQETQYF.

This chain connects TRBV2 to TRBJ2-2, with D unclear. Germline CDR1 and CDR2: SNHLY and FYNNEI. This CDR3 has 15 residues. V lost 2 bases to trimming and J lost 0 bases, with 7 bases between them. This CDR3 is CASSETRANTGELFF. The CDR3 DNA reads TGTGCCAGCAGTGAAACCCGGGCGAACACCGGGGAGCTGTTTTTT.

The J gene is TRBJ2-3, the V gene TRBV30; 9 nucleotides align to TRBD2. The CDR3 spans 14 residues. V shed 2 bases, J shed 3 bases, and the junction held 3 bases outside the gene matches. Germline loops: CDR1 GTSNPN, CDR2 SVGIG (reference sequence). The CDR3 nucleotides are TGTGCCTGGAGTTCCGGACTAGCGACAGATACGCAGTATTTT. Its translation: CAWSSGLATDTQYF.

The chain is built from TRBV5-1 and TRBJ2-7; TRBD1 might be the D (5 bases). Per the germline V gene, CDR1 is SGHRS and CDR2 is YFSETQ. This CDR3 region has 13 residues. V dropped 1 base and J dropped 0 bases, with 5 bases sitting between them. The CDR3 DNA reads as TGCGCCAGCAGCTTGACAGGCTCCTACGAGCAGTACTTC. Its translation is CASSLTGSYEQYF.

CDR3 bases: TGTGCCTGGAGCCGGGATAGCCTGCTTGGGCGGGGCTACACCTTC. It yields the protein CAWSRDSLLGRGYTF. The chain joins TRBV30 to TRBJ1-2; the D is unclear. Between the trimmed V and J ends, which lost 3 bases and 8 bases, there was a span of 22 bases. CDR1 and CDR2 from the germline V gene are GTSNPN and SVGIG (reference sequence). The CDR3 totals 15 residues.

The V and J genes are TRBV4-1 and TRBJ1-4; D perhaps matches TRBD1 (6 bases). This CDR3 spans 15 amino acids. The germline CDR1 and CDR2 sequences are MGHRA and YSYEKL. V was shortened by 4 bases and J by 8 bases, with 17 bases between the two germline ends. The CDR3 nucleotides read TGCGCCAGCAGCCGTGACAGGTCCGGGGCGGAAAAACTGTTTTTT. It codes for CASSRDRSGAEKLFF.

The chain recombines TRBV11-2 with TRBJ1-5; 7 bases map to TRBD1. The CDR3 sequence is 14 residues long. Germline-derived CDR1 and CDR2 are SGHAT and FQNNGV. V was pared by 4 bases and J by 6 bases, with 6 bases of the junction left unmatched. CDR3 sequence reads: CASSSQGQSQPQHF. DNA for the CDR3: TGTGCCAGCAGCTCTCAGGGACAGTCTCAGCCCCAGCATTTT.

V usage is TRBV2 and J usage is TRBJ2-4, with TRBD2 identical over 7 bases. This CDR3 has 13 amino acids. Losses at the gene ends were 8 bases for V and 9 bases for J; bases not matched to a gene: 10. Germline CDR1 reads SNHLY; CDR2 reads FYNNEI. CDR3 nucleotide sequence: TGTGCCAGCGCGGGGGAGGGCCGGGGCATTCAGTACTTC. Translated, it gives CASAGEGRGIQYF. The full variable domain, completed using reference TRBV2 and TRBJ2-4, is EPEVTQTPSHQVTQMGQEVILRCVPISNHLYFYWYRQILGQKVEFLVSFYNNEISEKSEIFDDQFSVERPDGSNFTLKIRSTKLEDSAMYFCASAGEGRGIQYFGAGTRLSVL.

This sequence joins TRBV2 and TRBJ1-6, with a weak D call TRBD1 (5 bases). Trimming removed 7 bases at V and 10 bases at J, with 14 bases between. The CDR3 spans 13 residues. CDR1 SNHLY and CDR2 FYNNEI come from the germline V gene. The CDR3 region is CASKQEELSPLHF. CDR3 nucleotides: TGTGCCAGCAAACAGGAAGAACTATCACCCCTCCACTTT.

This clone has only a few counts. The chain employs TRBV4-1 and TRBJ2-2; D is ambiguous. Germline assignment: CDR1 MGHRA and CDR2 YSYEKL. The CDR3 covers 15 residues. V was clipped by 0 bases and J by 1 base, with 6 bases between them. The CDR3 DNA sequence: TGCGCCAGCAGCCAAGACAACTGGAACACCGGGGAGCTGTTTTTT. Translation: CASSQDNWNTGELFF.

This clone was picked up a small number of times. The chain is built from TRBV6-1 and TRBJ1-6; the D is unclear. V shed 3 bases and J shed 6 bases, with 12 bases lying between them. The germline gives CDR1 MNHNS, CDR2 SASEGT. The CDR3 totals 15 residues. CDR3 nucleotide sequence: TGTGCCAGCAGTGACCAAGGGCGGGGTAATTCACCCCTCCACTTT. Protein: CASSDQGRGNSPLHF.

The V call is TRBV27, the J call TRBJ2-1, with D perhaps TRBD2 (6 bases). The CDR3 runs 13 residues. The ends were cut back, 8 bases at V and 5 bases at J, with 13 bases in the middle. The germline V gene has CDR1 MNHEY and CDR2 SMNVEV (reference sequence). The CDR3 nucleotides read TGTGCCAGCGCCAAACGGGGGAACAATGAGCAGTTCTTC. Protein: CASAKRGNNEQFF.

The rearrangement uses TRBV2 and TRBJ1-1; a possible D gene is TRBD1 (6 bases). Trimming removed 0 bases from V and 1 base from J, with 9 bases in between. The CDR3 totals 15 residues. The germline V gene encodes CDR1 SNHLY and CDR2 FYNNEI. This CDR3 is CASSEATTGNTEAFF. CDR3 nucleotides: TGTGCCAGCAGTGAAGCGACGACAGGGAACACTGAAGCTTTCTTT. The whole variable domain, filled in from reference TRBV2 and TRBJ1-1, reads EPEVTQTPSHQVTQMGQEVILRCVPISNHLYFYWYRQILGQKVEFLVSFYNNEISEKSEIFDDQFSVERPDGSNFTLKIRSTKLEDSAMYFCASSEATTGNTEAFFGQGTRLTVV.

This clone was seen only once. V usage is TRBV30 and J usage is TRBJ2-4; no clear D. This CDR3 comprises 12 residues. Germline V gene sequence: CDR1 GTSNPN, CDR2 SVGIG (reference sequence). V gave up 5 bases and J gave up 5 bases, with 10 bases separating them. CDR3 bases: TGTGCCTGGTCTAGGTGGGAAAACATTCAGTACTTC. It codes for CAWSRWENIQYF.

A word on this clone: The CDR3 does not end in the conserved phenylalanine or tryptophan, so this is likely a read error. The DNA is left out, because the CDR3 cannot be placed on it with certainty; the CDR3 is given as TCRdb lists it. The chain uses TRBV29-1 and TRBJ1-1; the table's D gene call, TRBD1, was not cross checked with the DNA. Germline V gives CDR1 SQVTM, CDR2 ANQGSEA. The CDR3 is made up of 9 amino acids, end residues included. The CDR3 protein is CSVDLGQRI.